This TCR beta chain was sequenced during a study of regulatory T cells. Study conclusions and caveats: Regulatory T cells from CD3G-deficient patients were less diverse than autologous conventional CD4+ cells and control regulatory cells.

The V and J ends lost 4 bases and 1 base respectively, with 4 bases between them. Germline V gene sequence: CDR1 SGHRS, CDR2 YFSETQ. This CDR3 contains 12 residues. Amplification used 52 TRBV primers and 13 TRBJ primers. Generated by immunoSEQ multiplex PCR, the TCRdb table keeps only in-frame clones and is missing some. The sample consists of around 4,000 clones, approximately 91% of them appearing once. A word on this clone: Its specificity is not known.

The chain is built from TRBV5-1 and TRBJ2-3, with D unclear. The sequenced sample consisted of CD4+ Tregs sorted from blood. The origin of this receptor is a child aged 2 to 10 with CD3G deficiency. The CDR3 spells CASSGGTDTQYF. The CDR3, as DNA: TGCGCCAGCAGCGGGGGCACAGATACGCAGTATTTT.